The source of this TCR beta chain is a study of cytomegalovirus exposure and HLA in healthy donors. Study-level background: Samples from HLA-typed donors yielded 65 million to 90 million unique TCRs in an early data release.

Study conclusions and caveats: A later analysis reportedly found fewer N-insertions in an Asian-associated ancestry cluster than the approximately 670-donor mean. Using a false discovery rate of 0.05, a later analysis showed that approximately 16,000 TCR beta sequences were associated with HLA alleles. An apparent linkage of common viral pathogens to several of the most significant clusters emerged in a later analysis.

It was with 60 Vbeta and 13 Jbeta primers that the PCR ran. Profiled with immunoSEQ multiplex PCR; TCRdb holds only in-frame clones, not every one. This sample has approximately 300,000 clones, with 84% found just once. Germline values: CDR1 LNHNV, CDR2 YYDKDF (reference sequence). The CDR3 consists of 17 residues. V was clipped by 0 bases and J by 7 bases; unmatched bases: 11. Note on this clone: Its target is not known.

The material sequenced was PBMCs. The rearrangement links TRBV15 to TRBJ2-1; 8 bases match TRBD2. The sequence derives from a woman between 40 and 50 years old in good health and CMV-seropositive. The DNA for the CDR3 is TGTGCCACCAGCAGAGATGGGACGGCGGGAGGAGGAAATGAGCAGTTCTTC. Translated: CATSRDGTAGGGNEQFF.